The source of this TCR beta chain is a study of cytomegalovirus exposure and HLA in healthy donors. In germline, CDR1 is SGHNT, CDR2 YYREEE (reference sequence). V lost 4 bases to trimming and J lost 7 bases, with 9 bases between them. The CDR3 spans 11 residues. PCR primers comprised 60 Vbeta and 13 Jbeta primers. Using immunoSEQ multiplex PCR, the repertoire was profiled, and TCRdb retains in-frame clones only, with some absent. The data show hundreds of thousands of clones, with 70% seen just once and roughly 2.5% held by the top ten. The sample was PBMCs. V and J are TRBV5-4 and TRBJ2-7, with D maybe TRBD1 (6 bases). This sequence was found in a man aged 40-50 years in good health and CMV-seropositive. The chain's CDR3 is CASSRGGEQYF. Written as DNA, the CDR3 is TGTGCCAGCAGCCGAGGGGGAGAGCAGTACTTC. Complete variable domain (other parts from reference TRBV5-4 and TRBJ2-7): ETGVTQSPTHLIKTRGQQVTLRCSSQSGHNTVSWYQQALGQGPQFIFQYYREEENGRGNFPPRFSGLQFPNYSSELNVNALELDDSALYLCASSRGGEQYFGPGTRLTVT.